The next 6 T cell receptor beta chains were all read from a single sample in a study of cytomegalovirus exposure and HLA in healthy donors. The assay was immunoSEQ multiplex PCR, and TCRdb's table has in-frame clones only and misses some. This table has about 240,000 clones, about 90% appearing once. Sequencing was performed on PBMCs. These receptors were taken from a woman aged 30 to 39 in good health and CMV-seropositive.

V and J are TRBV7-2 and TRBJ1-1; TRBD1 is a possible D gene (5 bases). Germline CDR1 SGHTA, CDR2 FQGNSA. The CDR3 has 14 amino acids. With 4 bases removed from V and 7 bases from J, the gap between germline ends came to 16 bases. CDR3 sequence: CASSSYLQGREAFF. The CDR3 DNA reads TGTGCCAGCAGCTCGTACCTTCAGGGTCGTGAAGCTTTCTTT.

The chain has TRBV18 and TRBJ1-2; D uncertain. The CDR3 length is 13 residues. Germline V lookup: CDR1 KGHSH, CDR2 LQKENI. Trimming removed 4 bases at V and 6 bases at J, with 12 bases between. The CDR3 sequence: CASSRVGGDGYTF. For the CDR3, the DNA is TGTGCCAGCTCACGCGTGGGAGGCGATGGCTACACCTTC.

The chain couples TRBV28 to TRBJ1-5; D might be TRBD1 (5 bases). This CDR3 has 15 residues. V lost 3 bases, J lost 5 bases, and 14 bases lay in between. Germline assignment: CDR1 MDHEN and CDR2 SYDVKM. The CDR3 spells CASSFSRRGYQPQHF. The CDR3 region has the DNA TGTGCCAGCAGTTTCTCACGGAGGGGTTATCAGCCCCAGCATTTT.

The chain joins TRBV9 to TRBJ1-3; 9 bases are a match to TRBD1. Germline-derived CDR1 and CDR2 are SGDLS and YYNGEE. The junction had 2 bases not matched to a gene; V was cut back by 0 bases and J by 4 bases. The length of the CDR3 is 15 residues. The CDR3 DNA reads as TGTGCCAGCAGCGTAGCGGGGACAGGGGGAAACACCATATATTTT. Residues: CASSVAGTGGNTIYF. The complete variable domain, with remaining parts taken from reference TRBV9 and TRBJ1-3, reads DSGVTQTPKHLITATGQRVTLRCSPRSGDLSVYWYQQSLDQGLQFLIQYYNGEERAKGNILERFSAQQFPDLHSELNLSSLELGDSALYFCASSVAGTGGNTIYFGEGSWLTVV.

The chain carries TRBV18 and TRBJ1-2; D call uncertain. Germline V gene lookup returns CDR1 KGHSH and CDR2 LQKENI. Deletions cut 2 bases from V and 0 bases from J, with 10 bases between. The CDR3 has 15 amino acids. This CDR3 reads CASSPVHDANYGYTF. In nucleotides, the CDR3 is TGTGCCAGCTCACCAGTACATGATGCTAACTATGGCTACACCTTC.

The chain couples TRBV7-9 to TRBJ1-5; D is undetermined. V was shortened by 4 bases and J by 2 bases, with 9 bases between the two germline ends. The CDR3 sequence is 14 residues long. Per the germline V gene, CDR1 is SEHNR and CDR2 is FQNEAQ (reference sequence). The CDR3 DNA reads TGTGCCAGCAGCTCATCGGGAGGCAATCAGCCCCAGCATTTT. Amino acids: CASSSSGGNQPQHF. The entire variable domain, with the rest obtained from reference TRBV7-9 and TRBJ1-5, is as follows: DTGVSQNPRHKITKRGQNVTFRCDPISEHNRLYWYRQTLGQGPEFLTYFQNEAQLEKSRLLSDRFSAERPKGSFSTLEIQRTEQGDSAMYLCASSSSGGNQPQHFGDGTRLSIL.